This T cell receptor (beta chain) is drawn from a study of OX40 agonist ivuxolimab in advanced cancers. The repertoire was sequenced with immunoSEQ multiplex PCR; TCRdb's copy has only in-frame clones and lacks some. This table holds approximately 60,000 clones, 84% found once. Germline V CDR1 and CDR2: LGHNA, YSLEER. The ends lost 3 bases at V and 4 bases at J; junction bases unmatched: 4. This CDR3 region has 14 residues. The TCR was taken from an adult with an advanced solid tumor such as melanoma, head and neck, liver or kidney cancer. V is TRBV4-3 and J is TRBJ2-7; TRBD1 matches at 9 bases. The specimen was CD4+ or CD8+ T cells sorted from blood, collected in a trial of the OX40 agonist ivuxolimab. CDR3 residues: CASSQGTGKYEQYF. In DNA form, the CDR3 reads TGCGCCAGCAGCCAGGGGACAGGGAAGTACGAGCAGTACTTC.